Reported below is one T cell receptor (beta chain). This specimen belongs to a study of technical replicates of blood from a handful of donors. Germline V gene sequence: CDR1 MGHDK, CDR2 SYGVNS. The CDR3 is 13 residues long. V gave up 2 bases and J gave up 4 bases, with 6 bases separating them. Sequenced by immunoSEQ multiplex PCR; TCRdb stores in-frame clones only, minus some. The sample records 87,000 or so clones, under 95% being singletons. This chain connects TRBV25-1 to TRBJ2-1; maybe TRBD1 (5 bases). Sample: T cells isolated from PBMCs. The sequence was collected from a human donor in good health. The DNA of the CDR3 is TGTGCCAGCAGTGAAGCAGGGTACAATGAGCAGTTCTTC. It yields the protein CASSEAGYNEQFF.